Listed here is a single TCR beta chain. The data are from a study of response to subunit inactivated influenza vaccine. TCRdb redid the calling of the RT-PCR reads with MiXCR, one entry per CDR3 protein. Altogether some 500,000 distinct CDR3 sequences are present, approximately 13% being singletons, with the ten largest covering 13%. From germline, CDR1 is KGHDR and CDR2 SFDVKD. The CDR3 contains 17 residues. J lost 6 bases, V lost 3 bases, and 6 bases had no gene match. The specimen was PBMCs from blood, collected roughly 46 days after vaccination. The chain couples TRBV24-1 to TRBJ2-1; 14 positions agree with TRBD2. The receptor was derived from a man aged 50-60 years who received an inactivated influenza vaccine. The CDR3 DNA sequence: TGTGCCACCAGTGATAGGACTAGCGGGAGGATTGGCAATGAGCAGTTCTTC. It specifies CATSDRTSGRIGNEQFF.